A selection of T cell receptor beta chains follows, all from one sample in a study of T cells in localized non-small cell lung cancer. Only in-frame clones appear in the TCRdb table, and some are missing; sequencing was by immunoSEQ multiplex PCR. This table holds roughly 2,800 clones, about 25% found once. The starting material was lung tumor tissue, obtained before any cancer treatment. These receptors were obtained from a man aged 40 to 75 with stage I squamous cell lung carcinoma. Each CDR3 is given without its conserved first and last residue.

CDR3aa: ASSYGDREKLF
len: 11
v_gene: TRBV6-8

CDR3aa: AWSVISVRETQY
len: 12
v_gene: TRBV30

CDR3aa: ASSIGTGWVYEQY
len: 13
v_gene: TRBV28

CDR3aa: ASSPSSYNSPLH
len: 12
v_gene: TRBV5-1

CDR3aa: ASSLLGQEEAEAF
len: 13
v_gene: TRBV11-3

CDR3aa: ASSLPGGSLASPLH
len: 14
v_gene: TRBV14

CDR3aa: ASSQAGASYEQY
len: 12
v_gene: TRBV5-1

CDR3aa: ATSRWGFSNQPQH
len: 13
v_gene: TRBV15

CDR3aa: ASSLGWTTYNEQF
len: 13
v_gene: TRBV11-3

CDR3aa: ASSLEGSGNTIY
len: 12
v_gene: TRBV5-1

CDR3aa: ASSQGQGSQY
len: 10
v_gene: TRBV28

CDR3aa: ASSAEGRGGQPQH
len: 13
v_gene: TRBV19

CDR3aa: ASSLGRVGQRDEAF
len: 14
v_gene: TRBV28

CDR3aa: ASSEEYWQGGQPQH
len: 14
v_gene: TRBV6-1

CDR3aa: ASKNSRSTQSRANVLT
len: 16
v_gene: TRBV7-4

CDR3aa: ASSLTLTGTEAF
len: 12
v_gene: TRBV7-6

CDR3aa: ASSPRTGANYGYT
len: 13
v_gene: TRBV19

CDR3aa: ASSESWGVGGYT
len: 12
v_gene: TRBV10-2

CDR3aa: ASSLVQGLGANVLT
len: 14
v_gene: TRBV11-3

CDR3aa: ASSLAGITGELF
len: 12
v_gene: TRBV28

CDR3aa: ASSYSLGGPLNTEAF
len: 15
v_gene: TRBV6-8

CDR3aa: ASSPQGPRSPYNEQF
len: 15
v_gene: TRBV9

CDR3aa: ASSRIRSYNEQF
len: 12
v_gene: TRBV18

CDR3aa: ASSLMTGVLPYEQY
len: 14
v_gene: TRBV18

CDR3aa: ASSPRPDEKLF
len: 11
v_gene: TRBV19

CDR3aa: ASRHGGQGTNTEAF
len: 14
v_gene: TRBV6-8

CDR3aa: ASSLGTVGASNYGYT
len: 15
v_gene: TRBV5-1

CDR3aa: ASSPQGHNQPQH
len: 12
v_gene: TRBV18

CDR3aa: ASSPVTSAYNEQF
len: 13
v_gene: TRBV18

CDR3aa: ATRGGSGNSPLH
len: 12
v_gene: TRBV12-2

CDR3aa: ASSPPVVAYT
len: 10
v_gene: TRBV28

CDR3aa: ASSSFTTGPSNQPQH
len: 15
v_gene: TRBV9

CDR3aa: ASTKGGAQIEQY
len: 12
v_gene: TRBV12-5

CDR3aa: ASRPTGPYEQY
len: 11
v_gene: TRBV14

CDR3aa: ASSQLAGGQETQY
len: 13
v_gene: TRBV19

CDR3aa: ASSQDNGAATEAF
len: 13
v_gene: TRBV11-1

CDR3aa: ASSHGRNSYEQY
len: 12
v_gene: TRBV1

CDR3aa: ASSEGLSQETQY
len: 12
v_gene: TRBV6-1